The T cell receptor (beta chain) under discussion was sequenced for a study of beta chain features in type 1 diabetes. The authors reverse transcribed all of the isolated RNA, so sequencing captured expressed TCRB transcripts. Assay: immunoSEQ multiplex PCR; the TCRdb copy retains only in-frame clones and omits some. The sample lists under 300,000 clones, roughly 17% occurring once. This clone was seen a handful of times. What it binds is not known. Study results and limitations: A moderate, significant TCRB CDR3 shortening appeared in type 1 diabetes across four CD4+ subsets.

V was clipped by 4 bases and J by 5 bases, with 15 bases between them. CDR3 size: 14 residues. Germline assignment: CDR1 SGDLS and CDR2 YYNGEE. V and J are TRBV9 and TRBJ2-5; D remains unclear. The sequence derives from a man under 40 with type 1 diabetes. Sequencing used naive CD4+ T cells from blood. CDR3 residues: CASSLSFGRETQYF. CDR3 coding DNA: TGTGCCAGCAGCCTCAGTTTCGGGCGGGAGACCCAGTACTTC.